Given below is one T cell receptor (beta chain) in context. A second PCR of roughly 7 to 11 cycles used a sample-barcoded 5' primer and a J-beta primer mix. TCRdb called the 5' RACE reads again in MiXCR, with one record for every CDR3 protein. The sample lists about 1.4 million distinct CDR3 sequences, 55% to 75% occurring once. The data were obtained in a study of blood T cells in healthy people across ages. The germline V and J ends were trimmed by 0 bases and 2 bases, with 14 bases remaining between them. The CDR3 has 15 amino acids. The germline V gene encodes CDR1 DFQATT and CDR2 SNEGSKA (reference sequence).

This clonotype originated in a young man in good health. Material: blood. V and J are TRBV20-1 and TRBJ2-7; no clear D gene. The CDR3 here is CSARDSLRHPYEQYF. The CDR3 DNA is TGCAGTGCTAGAGATTCTTTACGGCATCCCTACGAGCAGTACTTC.